This T cell receptor beta chain was captured in a study of blood T cell dynamics during melanoma immunotherapy (dated by TCRdb to 2019 to 2021). The study in broad terms: The patients had metastatic melanoma and were given first-line pembrolizumab or nivolumab plus ipilimumab as standard of care in the United Kingdom. To identify early correlates of response, the study profiled peripheral T cell receptor repertoires in patients with metastatic melanoma before and after one cycle of checkpoint inhibitor therapy. Consecutive patients formed a training cohort, and a further independent group of patients from the same centre was pooled into an external validation set. Here is what the overall study found, with its caveats: Among sorted CD8+ subsets, the highest similarity to cfDNA CDR3 sequences and the highest clonality were observed in TIE cells, which was suggestive of active turnover with convergence on dominant clones. The study was unable to establish whether the T cell clones driving the repertoire changes were melanoma-specific or instead reflected general immune activation. The relatively small sample size was acknowledged as potentially limiting generalization of the results.

In the case of this clone: Its binding antigen is unknown. Base qualities are not at hand, and no much larger clone is one base apart.

The time point label of this sample denotes: pre-treatment baseline. Blood samples were taken before treatment (T0) and at week 3 (W3), following the first cycle of checkpoint blockade. Except for a couple of patients with rapid clinical progression, response was assessed 12 weeks after the first infusion by RECIST 1.1; disease control meant complete response, partial response or stable disease. Any patient who had received prior systemic cancer treatment, was on concomitant immunosuppressant therapy or had synchronous other active malignancies was excluded. In six patients, three with progression and three with disease control, sorted CD8+ memory and naive T cell subsets were sequenced at T0 and W3. Lymphoprep and SepMate tubes were used to isolate PBMC from blood, and red cell lysis was then performed. QIAamp DNA Blood Mini kits were used to extract DNA from PBMC and sorted T cell subsets. CD8+ T cell subsets were live-sorted on a FACSAria III cytometer and were frozen prior to DNA extraction. Fresh PBMC for flow cytometry were held at 4°C in PBS with roughly 2% fetal bovine serum and analyzed within 25 hours.

The entire DNA extracted from each sorted CD8+ T cell subset was loaded into the assay. TCR beta CDR3 sequences were amplified from genomic DNA with the immunoSEQ TCRb Assay kit following manufacturer instructions. The KAPA Library Quantification Kit for Illumina platforms was used to quantify the pooled libraries by qPCR. Pooled libraries were sequenced on an Illumina NextSeq 500, clustered at about 0.55-1.2 pM. As for the authors' bioinformatics: Analysis of the TCR data relied on immunoSEQ ANALYZER and the R LymphoSeq package. A rearrangement efficiency score was calculated as productive divided by the sum of productive and non-productive CDR3 sequences. Within each patient, timepoints were compared pairwise for clonality, measured with the Gini coefficient, and for diversity, measured with the Renyi index at alpha=1. Clonal relatedness, based on an edit distance of 3, and repertoire similarity, based on the Bhattacharyya coefficient, were both computed in LymphoSeq. To classify response, a linear discriminant analysis based on week-3 changes in clonality and diversity was built using the R MASS and caret packages. TCRdb retrieved this table from immuneACCESS and kept in-frame rearrangements only. Not all clones are present; in checked studies, unresolved V genes account for under half, and no reason is known for the remainder. V and J calls and clone size follow that table, whereas D and trimming were derived from the DNA. The sample records 3,500 to 5,000 clones, just over 95% of which are singletons. The ten largest account for approximately 1.3% of the sample.

The sequence was obtained from a human donor with melanoma. Sequencing was performed on effector memory CD8+ T cells from blood, taken from a patient treated with checkpoint blockade.

The sequenced DNA: TGTGCCAGCAGCTCTGGGGGTGGGGCTTTCTTT. Translation gives CASSSGGGAFF. The V and J genes are TRBV5-6 and TRBJ1-1, with a tentative D gene TRBD1 over 5 matching bases. Per the germline V gene, SGHDT is the CDR1 and YYEEEE is the CDR2. Cut back by 3 bases and 11 bases, the V and J ends lie 11 bases apart. The CDR3 runs 11 amino acids, cysteine and phenylalanine included. Only the CDR3 DNA stays, 33 bases, in frame from base 1.